This T cell receptor (beta chain) was observed in a study of blood T cell repertoires in COVID-19. Original processing notes: Reference gene primers were amplified, and this amplification served to estimate nucleated cell counts. Some clones are missing from TCRdb's copy, which holds only in-frame ones; the method was immunoSEQ multiplex PCR. Clonal size and the V and J genes are those of that table, whereas D and trimming came from the DNA. This sample has about 82,000 clones; around 80% occur once, and the top ten carry approximately 12%. Trimming at V came to 4 bases and at J to 3 bases, leaving 8 bases not matched to a gene. This CDR3 comprises 16 residues. CDR1 and CDR2 (germline): WNHNN, SYGVQD (reference sequence).

The sample consisted of peripheral blood. The chain links TRBV10-1 to TRBJ2-7; 11 bases line up with TRBD2. The clonotype was recovered from a woman between 35 and 50 years old with active or convalescent COVID-19. Here the CDR3 reads CASSVSGGAALYEQYF. The CDR3 DNA reads as TGCGCCAGCAGTGTTAGCGGGGGGGCCGCCCTCTACGAGCAGTACTTC.